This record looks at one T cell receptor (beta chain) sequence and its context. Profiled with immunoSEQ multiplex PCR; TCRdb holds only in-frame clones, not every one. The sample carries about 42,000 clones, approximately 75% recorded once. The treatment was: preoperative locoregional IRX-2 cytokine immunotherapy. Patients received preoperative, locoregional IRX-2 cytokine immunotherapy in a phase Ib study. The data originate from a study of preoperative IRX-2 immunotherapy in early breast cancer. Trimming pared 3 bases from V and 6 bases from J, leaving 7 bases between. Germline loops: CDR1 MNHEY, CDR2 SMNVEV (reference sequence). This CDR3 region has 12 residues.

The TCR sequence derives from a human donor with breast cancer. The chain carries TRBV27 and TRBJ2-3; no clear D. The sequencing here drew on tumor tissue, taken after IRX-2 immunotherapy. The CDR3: CASSLEGDTQYF. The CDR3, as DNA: TGTGCCAGCAGTTTGGAAGGCGATACGCAGTATTTT.